This T cell receptor (beta chain) was observed in a study of beta chain features in type 1 diabetes. Expressed TCRB transcripts were sequenced because the entire RNA isolate underwent reverse transcription. An average of about 3.57 million reads was obtained for naive, central memory and regulatory T cell samples. Only in-frame clones appear in the TCRdb table, and some are missing; sequencing was by immunoSEQ multiplex PCR. The table records fewer than 900,000 clones, under 20% of them present only once. This clone has a handful of counts. CD45RO/CCR7/CD25/CD127/CD95/CD27 sorting isolated CD4+ naive, central memory, regulatory and stem cell-like memory cells. The sequencing input was naive CD4+ T cells from blood. This sequence originates from a woman aged 18-35 years in good health.

In DNA form, the CDR3 reads TGTGCCAGCAGCCCAAGAGGGACAGGGAAGGCTTTCTTT. Translation gives CASSPRGTGKAFF. This chain joins TRBV4-2 and TRBJ1-1; 9 bases match TRBD1. After removal of 4 bases from V and 11 bases from J, the junction contained 8 bases not matched to a gene. Germline V gives CDR1 LGHNA, CDR2 YNFKEQ. This CDR3 spans 13 amino acids.